Below, 29 T cell receptor beta chains from the same sample are listed, as sequenced in a study of cytomegalovirus exposure and HLA in healthy donors. PCR amplification relied on 60 Vbeta primers (plus 13 Jbeta primers). Profiling relied on immunoSEQ multiplex PCR, and the TCRdb table lists in-frame clones only, not all of them. The data contain fewer than 130,000 clones, more than 65% of them singletons. Sequencing used PBMCs. The receptors here all came from a man aged 25-45 years in good health and CMV-seropositive.

This clone has a handful of counts. The chain joins TRBV21-1 to TRBJ1-5. TRBV21-1 is flagged as a pseudogene. This CDR3 comprises 13 residues. Here the CDR3 reads CASSNAPVQPQHF. The CDR3 nucleotides are TGTGCCAGCAGCAATGCGCCGGTCCAGCCCCAGCATTTT.

This clone has only one observation. The chain joins TRBV7-6 to TRBJ1-3; 9 nucleotides agree with TRBD1. V shed 1 base and J 1 base; nucleotides not matched to a gene: 11. This CDR3 region has 19 residues. CDR1 and CDR2 from the germline V gene are SGHVS and FNYEAQ. The CDR3 bases are TGTGCCAGCAGCTTAGTAGTAGTCTCGGGACAGGGATCTGGAAACACCATATATTTT. Translating gives CASSLVVVSGQGSGNTIYF.

The chain is built from TRBV7-9 and TRBJ2-7; D is unresolved. CDR1 SEHNR and CDR2 FQNEAQ come from the germline V gene (reference sequence). The CDR3 loop spans 12 amino acids. The V gene lost 5 bases and the J gene lost 3 bases, with 8 bases spanning the gap. In nucleotides, the CDR3 is TGTGCCAGCAGCCTCGTCGTCTACGAGCAGTACTTC. Its protein product is CASSLVVYEQYF.

CDR3 DNA sequence: TGTGCCAGCGGGGCAGGGATCTATAATTCACCCCTCCACTTT. Translating gives CASGAGIYNSPLHF. The J gene is TRBJ1-6, the V gene TRBV27, with D perhaps TRBD1 (5 bases). Trimming shortened V by 8 bases and J by 3 bases, and 11 bases separated the two germline ends. This CDR3 is 14 amino acids long. In germline, CDR1 is MNHEY, CDR2 SMNVEV (reference sequence).

The chain recombines TRBV28 with TRBJ1-4; tentatively, D is TRBD1 (6 bases). The CDR3 length is 15 residues. V lost 5 bases and J lost 1, with 11 bases in between. Per the germline V gene, CDR1 is MDHEN and CDR2 is SYDVKM. Here the CDR3 reads CASSKQGRTNEKLFF. Here the CDR3 DNA reads TGTGCCAGCAGTAAACAGGGCCGAACTAATGAAAAACTGTTTTTT.

The rearrangement joins TRBV28 to TRBJ2-5; possible D gene TRBD2, 7 bases. This CDR3 has 14 residues. Looked up from germline, CDR1 is MDHEN and CDR2 is SYDVKM. Trimming left V 7 bases short and J 3 bases short, with 15 bases between. For the CDR3, the DNA is TGTGCCAGCATCCACGGAGGGGGGGAAGAGACCCAGTACTTC. Translating it yields CASIHGGGEETQYF.

The chain recombines TRBV7-9 with TRBJ2-5, with TRBD1 matching over 8 bases. Germline values: CDR1 SEHNR, CDR2 FQNEAQ (reference sequence). The CDR3 totals 15 residues. The J segment lost 4 bases and the V segment lost 1 base, leaving 5 bases of the junction unmatched. The DNA of the CDR3 is TGTGCCAGCAGCTTAGGGGACAGGCTGCCAGAGACCCAGTACTTC. This sequence encodes CASSLGDRLPETQYF. The whole variable domain, filled in from reference TRBV7-9 and TRBJ2-5, reads DTGVSQNPRHKITKRGQNVTFRCDPISEHNRLYWYRQTLGQGPEFLTYFQNEAQLEKSRLLSDRFSAERPKGSFSTLEIQRTEQGDSAMYLCASSLGDRLPETQYFGPGTRLLVL.

The CDR3 DNA sequence: TGCAGCGTTGGGCAGCCCCAGGGGCAGTACTTC. Translation gives CSVGQPQGQYF. The chain couples TRBV29-1 to TRBJ2-7, with D perhaps matching TRBD1 (5 bases). The CDR3 loop spans 11 amino acids. Germline CDR1 is SQVTM and CDR2 is ANQGSEA. V lost 4 bases and J 9 bases, leaving 13 bases between the germline ends.

This chain joins TRBV28 and TRBJ2-2; possibly TRBD2 for D (5 bases). The V end lost 6 bases, the J end lost 4 bases, and 12 bases lay between the germline ends. Germline V gene sequence: CDR1 MDHEN, CDR2 SYDVKM. This CDR3 spans 14 amino acids. CDR3 sequence: CASRRDSGTGELFF. The CDR3 bases are TGTGCCAGCAGGAGGGATTCGGGCACCGGGGAGCTGTTTTTT.

The chain has TRBV7-9 and TRBJ2-5; 7 positions match TRBD1. This CDR3 spans 16 amino acids. The V gene's germline CDR1 is SEHNR and CDR2 FQNEAQ (reference sequence). V was pared by 4 bases and J by 5 bases, with 13 bases of the junction left unmatched. The CDR3 sequence is CASSSDRDSARETQYF. The CDR3 DNA reads as TGTGCCAGCAGCTCAGACCGGGACAGCGCTCGGGAGACCCAGTACTTC.

The J gene is TRBJ2-3, the V gene TRBV9, with D possibly being TRBD1 (5 bases). The CDR3 has 15 amino acids. V lost 0 bases and J lost 4, with 12 bases in between. Germline assignment: CDR1 SGDLS and CDR2 YYNGEE. The CDR3 sequence: CASSVVDSASDTQYF. The CDR3 DNA is TGTGCCAGCAGCGTAGTAGACAGCGCCTCAGATACGCAGTATTTT.

V usage is TRBV7-8 and J usage is TRBJ2-1; TRBD2 is a possible D gene (5 bases). The CDR3 contains 13 residues. In germline, CDR1 is SGHVS, CDR2 FQNEAQ. The V gene lost 2 bases and the J gene lost 10 bases, with 12 bases spanning the gap. CDR3 region: CASSLPTGNEQFF. CDR3 sequence (DNA): TGTGCCAGCAGCTTACCCACCGGGAACGAGCAGTTCTTC. The variable domain in full, with the rest retrieved from reference TRBV7-8 and TRBJ2-1, is GAGVSQSPRYKVAKRGQDVALRCDPISGHVSLFWYQQALGQGPEFLTYFQNEAQLDKSGLPSDRFFAERPEGSVSTLKIQRTQQEDSAVYLCASSLPTGNEQFFGPGTRLTVL.

The chain employs TRBV6-5 and TRBJ1-6; D is perhaps TRBD1 (5 bases). Germline CDR1 and CDR2: MNHEY and SVGAGI. Trimming cost V 4 bases and J 0 bases, with 10 bases left between them. There are 16 residues in the CDR3. CDR3 sequence reads: CASSSRQSSYNSPLHF. The CDR3 DNA reads as TGTGCCAGCAGTTCGCGACAGAGCTCCTATAATTCACCCCTCCACTTT.

The chain links TRBV20-1 to TRBJ1-4; D possibly corresponds to TRBD1 (5 bases). Germline CDR1 reads DFQATT; CDR2 reads SNEGSKA (reference sequence). Trimming left V 6 bases short and J 8 bases short, with 10 bases between. CDR3 length: 11 amino acids. CDR3 sequence (DNA): TGCAGTGCGCCGCGGGGGGAAAAACTGTTTTTT. This translates into CSAPRGEKLFF.

The V and J genes are TRBV15 and TRBJ1-5; D is perhaps TRBD1 (5 bases). Germline lookup yields CDR1 LNHNV and CDR2 YYDKDF (reference sequence). With 2 bases removed from V and 4 bases from J, the gap between germline ends came to 15 bases. The CDR3 is made up of 16 amino acids. CDR3 sequence (DNA): TGTGCCACCAGCAGAAATGGGGGGAGGAGGAATCAGCCCCAGCATTTT. This translates into CATSRNGGRRNQPQHF.

This clone was observed a handful of times. V gene TRBV5-1 combines with J gene TRBJ1-4; a possible D gene is TRBD1 (5 bases). Looked up from germline, CDR1 is SGHRS and CDR2 is YFSETQ. The CDR3 extends over 14 amino acids. The ends were cut back, 7 bases at V and 0 bases at J, with 10 bases in the middle. As DNA, the CDR3 is TGCGCCAGCCGCGACAGCCCAACTAATGAAAAACTGTTTTTT. This sequence encodes CASRDSPTNEKLFF.

The chain combines TRBV7-2 with TRBJ2-1, with 7 positions matching TRBD2. J lost 2 bases, V lost 1 base, and 8 bases had no gene match. The CDR3 loop spans 17 amino acids. Germline values: CDR1 SGHTA, CDR2 FQGNSA. The CDR3 DNA follows: TGTGCCAGCAGCTTAGTGGCGGCGGGGGAGGCCTACAATGAGCAGTTCTTC. Translation gives CASSLVAAGEAYNEQFF.

V usage is TRBV11-3 and J usage is TRBJ2-5; D is possibly TRBD2 (5 bases). Trimming stripped 5 bases from V and 7 bases from J, with 11 bases between. Looked up from germline, CDR1 is SGHNT and CDR2 is YENEEA. The length of the CDR3 is 12 residues. CDR3 amino acids: CASSRGFGTQYF. The DNA for the CDR3 is TGTGCCAGCAGCCGGGGTTTCGGGACCCAGTACTTC.

In this sample, this clone turned up once. V usage is TRBV6-1 and J usage is TRBJ1-2, with 10 positions matching TRBD1. V was pared by 9 bases and J by 8 bases, with 9 bases of the junction left unmatched. Per the germline V gene, CDR1 is MNHNS and CDR2 is SASEGT. This CDR3 spans 13 amino acids. This CDR3 reads CASPRDRGRGYTF. CDR3 DNA sequence: TGTGCCAGTCCACGGGACAGGGGTCGGGGCTACACCTTC.

CDR3 DNA: TGTGCCAGCAGCTTTGACCCGGGACACACTTACACTGAAGCTTTCTTT. It specifies CASSFDPGHTYTEAFF. The chain links TRBV5-4 to TRBJ1-1, with D possibly matching TRBD1 (6 bases). The CDR3 is 16 residues long. V lost 2 bases and J 3 bases, leaving 17 bases between the germline ends. Germline V gene lookup returns CDR1 SGHNT and CDR2 YYREEE (reference sequence).

This sequence joins TRBV4-1 and TRBJ2-3; possible D gene TRBD2, 6 bases. V gave up 1 base and J gave up 4 bases, with 15 bases separating them. Germline values: CDR1 MGHRA, CDR2 YSYEKL. The CDR3 spans 16 residues. DNA for the CDR3: TGCGCCAGCAGCCAAGGAAGCCCGGCGGGGCCAGATACGCAGTATTTT. Its translation is CASSQGSPAGPDTQYF.

The chain combines TRBV7-6 with TRBJ2-1; TRBD1 aligns across 8 bases. Trimming cost V 5 bases and J 9 bases; bases outside gene matches: 12. The CDR3 runs to 15 residues. Germline V gives CDR1 SGHVS, CDR2 FNYEAQ. The CDR3, as DNA: TGTGCCAGCAGCCCAAACAGGGGGACGCGTGGTGAGCAGTTCTTC. Translation: CASSPNRGTRGEQFF. The full variable domain, completed using reference TRBV7-6 and TRBJ2-1, is GAGVSQSPRYKVTKRGQDVALRCDPISGHVSLYWYRQALGQGPEFLTYFNYEAQQDKSGLPNDRFSAERPEGSISTLTIQRTEQRDSAMYRCASSPNRGTRGEQFFGPGTRLTVL.

The chain's CDR3 is CASKGDLYGYTF. The CDR3 coding sequence is TGTGCCAGCAAGGGGGACCTCTATGGCTACACCTTC. This chain uses TRBV2 with TRBJ1-2; D is perhaps TRBD1 (6 bases). The ends were cut back, 7 bases at V and 4 bases at J, with 10 bases in the middle. CDR3 length equals 12 residues. Germline V gene data show CDR1 as SNHLY and CDR2 as FYNNEI.

The chain joins TRBV7-3 to TRBJ2-3, with a weak D call TRBD2 (7 bases). V lost 2 bases and J 2 bases, leaving 11 bases between the germline ends. The CDR3 contains 15 residues. Germline V gene data show CDR1 as SGHTA and CDR2 as FQGTGA. CDR3 DNA sequence: TGTGCCAGCAGCTTAGGGCGGGGGCTCACAGATACGCAGTATTTT. This codes for CASSLGRGLTDTQYF.

This sequence joins TRBV4-2 and TRBJ1-4, with D uncertain. V shed 0 bases and J shed 8 bases, with 13 bases lying between them. The V gene's germline CDR1 is LGHNA and CDR2 YNFKEQ. The CDR3 totals 15 residues. The CDR3 reads CASSQDTGSEEKLFF. Written as DNA, the CDR3 is TGTGCCAGCAGCCAAGACACGGGGAGCGAGGAAAAACTGTTTTTT.

The rearrangement uses TRBV6-1 and TRBJ2-5; 10 positions agree with TRBD2. The CDR3 is 18 amino acids. V was clipped by 4 bases and J by 2 bases; unmatched bases: 13. Germline V gene data show CDR1 as MNHNS and CDR2 as SASEGT. CDR3 loop: CASSGSEVFSGGQETQYF. The CDR3 DNA sequence: TGTGCCAGCAGTGGGTCAGAAGTCTTTAGCGGGGGGCAAGAGACCCAGTACTTC.

The CDR3 protein is CASSRQGASEKLFF. The CDR3 region has the DNA TGTGCCAGCAGCCGACAGGGGGCCAGTGAAAAACTGTTTTTT. This chain links TRBV4-2 with TRBJ1-4, with 10 bases that match TRBD1. Germline CDR1 reads LGHNA; CDR2 reads YNFKEQ. Germline trimming cut 4 bases from V and 7 bases from J; bases unmatched to any gene: 3. The CDR3 consists of 14 residues.

This clone was counted only a few times. The sample carries other DNA sequences with the same CDR3. J is TRBJ2-5 and V is TRBV27; D is unclear. This CDR3 is built from 13 residues. With 2 bases removed from V and 0 bases from J, the gap between germline ends came to 4 bases. Germline-derived CDR1 and CDR2 are MNHEY and SMNVEV (reference sequence). The CDR3 region is CASSLGHQETQYF. The CDR3, as DNA: TGTGCCAGCAGTTTAGGGCACCAAGAGACCCAGTACTTC.

The chain couples TRBV5-4 to TRBJ1-1; maybe TRBD1 (6 bases). The germline V gene encodes CDR1 SGHNT and CDR2 YYREEE (reference sequence). Trimming removed 4 bases at V and 1 base at J, with 11 bases between. The CDR3 length is 14 residues. In DNA form, the CDR3 reads TGTGCCAGCAGCGCCAAGGACAGGAACACTGAAGCTTTCTTT. This sequence encodes CASSAKDRNTEAFF.